This T cell receptor (beta chain) was identified in a study of memory CD4+ T cells and cytomegalovirus serostatus. The overall study: Healthy Belgian adult donors included several CMV-positive and 24 CMV-negative people.

Profiling relied on immunoSEQ multiplex PCR, and the TCRdb table lists in-frame clones only, not all of them. The table includes about 57,000 clones, approximately 80% detected once. The sort gate was single viable CD3+CD4+CD8-CD45RO+ cells for memory CD4+ T cells. The sample consisted of memory CD4+ T cells from blood. The TCR was taken from an adult in good health and CMV-seronegative.

Here the CDR3 reads CAWTAPSGNTIYF. The CDR3 bases are TGTGCCTGGACGGCCCCCTCTGGAAACACCATATATTTT. V gene TRBV30 combines with J gene TRBJ1-3; D is ambiguous. The V end lost 4 bases, the J end lost 0 bases, and 7 bases lay between the germline ends. Germline loops: CDR1 GTSNPN, CDR2 SVGIG (reference sequence). There are 13 residues in the CDR3.